This TCR beta chain is drawn from a study of cytomegalovirus exposure and HLA in healthy donors. Between the trimmed V and J ends, which lost 4 bases and 8 bases, there was a span of 9 bases. The germline CDR1 and CDR2 sequences are SGHRS and YFSETQ. The CDR3 has 11 residues. PCR employed 60 Vbeta and 13 Jbeta primers. Only in-frame clones appear in the TCRdb table, and some are missing; sequencing was by immunoSEQ multiplex PCR. The sample lists more than 85,000 clones, 69% occurring once. About this clone: The antigen remains unidentified.

Findings and limits, study-wide: Analyses of presence and absence presupposed an approximately uniform sequencing depth across donors.

V and J are TRBV5-1 and TRBJ1-2; no definite D call. The sequenced sample consisted of PBMCs. This receptor was obtained from a female donor in good health and CMV-seronegative. Here the CDR3 DNA reads TGCGCCAGCAGCCGCGAGGGAGGCTACACCTTC. Translating gives CASSREGGYTF.